These 27 T cell receptor beta chains came from one sample sequenced in a study of cytomegalovirus exposure and HLA in healthy donors. The PCR used 60 Vbeta and 13 Jbeta primers. Data came from immunoSEQ multiplex PCR; TCRdb stores just in-frame clones and leaves some out. Among around 100,000 clones, approximately 81% were seen once, and the ten largest hold roughly 4%. Sequenced sample: PBMCs. These receptors came from a female donor in good health and CMV-seropositive.

The V and J genes are TRBV30 and TRBJ1-1, with 8 bases fitting TRBD1. Germline V gene sequence: CDR1 GTSNPN, CDR2 SVGIG (reference sequence). With 0 bases clipped from V and 6 bases from J, the junction kept 6 bases outside the gene matches. The CDR3 extends over 14 amino acids. In DNA form, the CDR3 reads TGTGCCTGGAGTGTAGGCAGGGGGCACTCTGAAGCTTTCTTT. Protein product: CAWSVGRGHSEAFF.

The V gene is TRBV25-1, the J gene TRBJ2-3; 9 nucleotides match TRBD2. The V segment lost 3 bases and the J segment 3 bases; nucleotides outside the gene matches: 4. The germline gives CDR1 MGHDK, CDR2 SYGVNS. There are 15 residues in the CDR3. The chain's CDR3 is CASSEILAGTDTQYF. The DNA for the CDR3 is TGTGCCAGCAGTGAGATCCTAGCGGGAACAGATACGCAGTATTTT. Looking up the rest from reference TRBV25-1 and TRBJ2-3 gives the full variable domain: EADIYQTPRYLVIGTGKKITLECSQTMGHDKMYWYQQDPGMELHLIHYSYGVNSTEKGDLSSESTVSRIRTEHFPLTLESARPSHTSQYLCASSEILAGTDTQYFGPGTRLTVL.

The chain links TRBV5-5 to TRBJ1-2; 10 nucleotides match TRBD1. The V and J ends lost 4 bases and 5 bases, in that order; junction bases with no gene match: 2. CDR3 length equals 13 residues. CDR1 SGHKS and CDR2 YYEKEE come from the germline V gene (reference sequence). The CDR3 coding sequence is TGTGCCAGCAGCCCGGACAGGGGGTATGGCTACACCTTC. It encodes CASSPDRGYGYTF.

The chain has TRBV5-8 and TRBJ2-1; D possibly corresponds to TRBD2 (6 bases). This CDR3 contains 14 residues. The V gene's germline CDR1 is SGHTS and CDR2 YDEGEE. Trimming pared 5 bases from V and 2 bases from J, leaving 11 bases between. CDR3 in amino acids: CASRRGLTYNEQFF. In nucleotides, the CDR3 is TGTGCCAGCAGACGTGGACTAACCTACAATGAGCAGTTCTTC. The variable domain in full, completed from reference TRBV5-8 and TRBJ2-1, reads EAGVTQSPTHLIKTRGQQATLRCSPISGHTSVYWYQQALGLGLQFLLWYDEGEERNRGNFPPRFSGRQFPNYSSELNVNALELEDSALYLCASRRGLTYNEQFFGPGTRLTVL.

This chain links TRBV14 with TRBJ2-3; 14 nucleotides agree with TRBD2. J gave up 6 bases and V 4 bases, and 6 bases lay outside the gene matches. This CDR3 spans 16 amino acids. Germline CDR1 and CDR2: SGHDN and FVKESK. The CDR3 region has the DNA TGTGCCAGCAGCCCAGGGACTAGCGGGGGCCGGGATACGCAGTATTTT. It yields the protein CASSPGTSGGRDTQYF.

The chain joins TRBV5-1 to TRBJ1-1, with D perhaps TRBD1 (5 bases). Germline loops: CDR1 SGHRS, CDR2 YFSETQ. V lost 7 bases and J lost 2, with 15 bases in between. CDR3 length: 14 residues. CDR3 region: CASGEGSLNTEAFF. CDR3 coding DNA: TGCGCCAGCGGGGAGGGGAGCCTTAACACTGAAGCTTTCTTT.

The V gene is TRBV5-4, the J gene TRBJ1-2; 8 nucleotides match TRBD1. The CDR3 is 15 amino acids. CDR1 is SGHNT and CDR2 is YYREEE in the germline V gene (reference sequence). V lost 4 bases and J lost 4; bases outside the gene matches: 9. The CDR3 spells CASSTPTGAGYGYTF. The CDR3 DNA sequence: TGTGCCAGCAGCACCCCGACAGGGGCGGGCTATGGCTACACCTTC.

V usage is TRBV19 and J usage is TRBJ1-1; D is uncertain. CDR1 LNHDA and CDR2 SQIVND come from the germline V gene (reference sequence). Between the trimmed V and J ends, which lost 3 bases and 4 bases, there was a span of 9 bases. This CDR3 has 13 amino acids. CDR3 DNA: TGTGCCAGTAGTATTGGGGAGGCCACTGAAGCTTTCTTT. Translated, it gives CASSIGEATEAFF.

The chain couples TRBV6-6 to TRBJ1-5; the match to TRBD1 covers 7 bases. The CDR3 is made up of 14 amino acids. Germline-derived CDR1 and CDR2 are MNHNY and SVGAGI (reference sequence). Trimming cost V 6 bases and J 4 bases; bases outside gene matches: 6. The chain's CDR3 is CASRKQGPNQPQHF. In DNA form, the CDR3 reads TGTGCCAGCAGGAAACAGGGGCCAAATCAGCCCCAGCATTTT.

This rearrangement joins TRBV9 to TRBJ2-2, with TRBD2 matching 9 bases. Germline V CDR1 and CDR2: SGDLS, YYNGEE. V lost 4 bases to trimming and J lost 2 bases; unmatched junction nucleotides: 9. The CDR3 runs to 17 residues. CDR3 loop: CASSSRGSGGNTGELFF. For the CDR3, the DNA is TGTGCCAGCAGCTCTCGGGGTAGCGGGGGAAACACCGGGGAGCTGTTTTTT.

Note on this clone: The CDR3 does not end in the conserved phenylalanine or tryptophan, so this is likely a read error. J is TRBJ1-2 and V is TRBV4-2; D perhaps matches TRBD1 (6 bases). This CDR3 has 17 amino acids. Germline values: CDR1 LGHNA, CDR2 YNFKEQ. The V gene lost 4 bases and the J gene lost 8 bases, with 26 bases spanning the gap. The CDR3 protein is CASSLTGQGFLSLGYTL. The CDR3 DNA follows: TGTGCCAGCAGCCTAACGGGCCAGGGGTTCCTTTCGCTGGGCTACACCCTC.

The chain links TRBV11-3 to TRBJ2-2; 10 nucleotides agree with TRBD2. The V gene end was trimmed by 1 base and the J gene end by 4 bases; junction bases not matched to a gene: 3. The CDR3 spans 16 residues. CDR1 and CDR2 from the germline V gene are SGHNT and YENEEA. The DNA of the CDR3 is TGTGCCAGCAGCTTAGGACTAGCGGGCGGCACCGGGGAGCTGTTTTTT. This translates into CASSLGLAGGTGELFF.

The CDR3 DNA sequence: TGTGCCAGCAGTAATGGACTGCCTGGTGCCGAGCAGTACTTC. Amino acid sequence: CASSNGLPGAEQYF. V usage is TRBV27 and J usage is TRBJ2-7; D is perhaps TRBD2 (5 bases). From germline, CDR1 is MNHEY and CDR2 SMNVEV (reference sequence). With 5 bases removed from V and 6 bases from J, the gap between germline ends came to 17 bases. The CDR3 is 14 residues long.

The J gene is TRBJ2-2, the V gene TRBV2; 8 positions match TRBD2. Germline values: CDR1 SNHLY, CDR2 FYNNEI. CDR3 length: 15 residues. V trimming: 6 bases; J trimming: 4 bases; junction bases outside the gene matches: 7. CDR3 DNA sequence: TGTGCCAGCAGCCTACGGGCGGGGGGCACCGGGGAGCTGTTTTTT. Translating it yields CASSLRAGGTGELFF.

This chain connects TRBV7-7 to TRBJ2-5; tentative D call: TRBD1 (7 bases). Trimming shortened V by 5 bases and J by 2 bases, and 15 bases separated the two germline ends. CDR1 is SSHAT and CDR2 is FNYEAQ in the germline V gene (reference sequence). CDR3 length: 15 amino acids. The CDR3 is CASSRRDSSQETQYF. The CDR3 DNA sequence: TGTGCCAGCAGCCGGCGGGACAGCAGTCAAGAGACCCAGTACTTC. Combining the CDR3 with reference TRBV7-7 and TRBJ2-5 gives the whole variable domain GAGVSQSPRYKVTKRGQDVTLRCDPISSHATLYWYQQALGQGPEFLTYFNYEAQPDKSGLPSDRFSAERPEGSISTLTIQRTEQRDSAMYRCASSRRDSSQETQYFGPGTRLLVL.

This clone was found a few times. The same CDR3 can be traced to other DNA sequences in this sample. The CDR3 nucleotides read TGCGCCAGCAGCTTGGGTAGCTCTGGGGCCAACGTCCTGACTTTC. Residues: CASSLGSSGANVLTF. The rearrangement links TRBV5-1 to TRBJ2-6; D uncertain. The germline V gene encodes CDR1 SGHRS and CDR2 YFSETQ. The CDR3 contains 15 residues. V lost 0 bases and J 0 bases, leaving 4 bases between the germline ends.

The V and J genes are TRBV4-2 and TRBJ2-7; possible D gene TRBD1, 8 bases. The germline V gene has CDR1 LGHNA and CDR2 YNFKEQ. V was clipped by 1 base and J by 5 bases, with 15 bases between them. This CDR3 has 15 amino acids. CDR3: CASSQVNRGGNEQYF. The CDR3, as DNA: TGTGCCAGCAGCCAAGTCAACAGGGGGGGCAACGAGCAGTACTTC.

This clone has only a few counts. The rearrangement links TRBV7-2 to TRBJ1-3; 7 bases are a match to TRBD1. The trim removed 5 bases at V and 4 bases at J, leaving 5 bases unmatched. Germline V gene lookup returns CDR1 SGHTA and CDR2 FQGNSA. CDR3 length: 14 residues. The CDR3 region is CASSQGGSGNTIYF. Here the CDR3 DNA reads TGTGCCAGCAGCCAGGGGGGATCCGGAAACACCATATATTTT.

V is TRBV2 and J is TRBJ1-3; maybe TRBD1 (5 bases). CDR3 length equals 21 residues. Germline values: CDR1 SNHLY, CDR2 FYNNEI. V lost 4 bases to trimming and J lost 0 bases, with 28 bases between them. DNA for the CDR3: TGTGCCAGCAGTGCGAAGGGTTACAGGACCGAAAGCAAGTTCTCTGGAAACACCATATATTTT. This codes for CASSAKGYRTESKFSGNTIYF.

The sample holds a few counts of this clone. The chain has TRBV27 and TRBJ2-7; D ambiguous. Germline loops: CDR1 MNHEY, CDR2 SMNVEV (reference sequence). The CDR3 has 14 amino acids. The V end was cut by 8 bases, the J end by 0 bases, with 14 bases between. The CDR3 DNA follows: TGTGCCAGCTCGACTCCTTCCCCCTCCTACGAGCAGTACTTC. Protein product: CASSTPSPSYEQYF.

The chain employs TRBV7-6 and TRBJ2-7; TRBD2 agrees at 7 bases. Germline V lookup: CDR1 SGHVS, CDR2 FNYEAQ. The CDR3 has 15 residues. Losses at the gene ends were 1 base for V and 5 bases for J; bases not matched to a gene: 8. The CDR3 loop reads CASSLDAGVPHEQYF. The CDR3 DNA reads as TGTGCCAGCAGCTTAGACGCGGGAGTTCCCCACGAGCAGTACTTC. Drawing the rest from reference TRBV7-6 and TRBJ2-7, the complete variable domain is GAGVSQSPRYKVTKRGQDVALRCDPISGHVSLYWYRQALGQGPEFLTYFNYEAQQDKSGLPNDRFSAERPEGSISTLTIQRTEQRDSAMYRCASSLDAGVPHEQYFGPGTRLTVT.

This chain uses TRBV7-2 with TRBJ2-7; maybe TRBD1 (6 bases). The CDR3 is made up of 15 amino acids. Germline CDR1 SGHTA, CDR2 FQGNSA. Trimming took off 5 bases at V and 2 bases at J, with 16 bases between the two ends. The CDR3 bases are TGTGCCAGCAGCCAAACACAGGGTAGGGCCTACGAGCAGTACTTC. This sequence encodes CASSQTQGRAYEQYF.

The genes are TRBV19 and TRBJ1-1; a possible D gene is TRBD1 (5 bases). V shed 6 bases and J shed 8 bases, with 16 bases lying between them. Germline-derived CDR1 and CDR2 are LNHDA and SQIVND (reference sequence). The CDR3 runs 13 residues. This CDR3 is CASSGRGRREAFF. In DNA, the CDR3 is TGTGCCAGTAGCGGGAGGGGAAGGAGAGAAGCTTTCTTT.

In nucleotides, the CDR3 is TGTGCCAGCAGTCCCCCCCGGGACAGGGGCACAGATACGCAGTATTTT. It yields the protein CASSPPRDRGTDTQYF. The chain links TRBV6-6 to TRBJ2-3; 9 bases agree with TRBD1. V dropped 5 bases and J dropped 1; count of bases not matched to a gene: 7. This CDR3 comprises 16 residues. Germline V lookup: CDR1 MNHNY, CDR2 SVGAGI (reference sequence).

This chain connects TRBV11-3 to TRBJ1-1, with D perhaps TRBD1 (5 bases). The CDR3 spans 12 residues. Germline V gene lookup returns CDR1 SGHNT and CDR2 YENEEA. The V and J ends lost 2 bases and 10 bases respectively, with 11 bases between them. In DNA, the CDR3 is TGTGCCAGCAGCTTACAGCATACAGGAGCTTTCTTT. Its protein product is CASSLQHTGAFF.

V is TRBV5-4 and J is TRBJ2-3, with 13 bases identical to TRBD2. With 4 bases clipped from V and 2 bases from J, the junction kept 7 bases outside the gene matches. The CDR3 extends over 17 amino acids. From germline, CDR1 is SGHNT and CDR2 YYREEE (reference sequence). CDR3 sequence reads: CASSQGTSGDYTDTQYF. The CDR3 nucleotides read TGTGCCAGCAGCCAAGGGACTAGCGGGGACTACACAGATACGCAGTATTTT.

The chain employs TRBV30 and TRBJ1-4; D not resolved. The germline V gene has CDR1 GTSNPN and CDR2 SVGIG (reference sequence). Trimming shortened V by 3 bases and J by 8 bases, and 10 bases separated the two germline ends. This CDR3 is 12 amino acids long. The CDR3 DNA sequence: TGTGCCTGGAGCCCCTTCGGGGAAAAACTGTTTTTT. Its protein product is CAWSPFGEKLFF.